Listed here is a single TCR beta chain. The data were taken from a study of blood T cell repertoires in COVID-19. In the study overall: The United States, Italy and Spain supplied acute and convalescent COVID-19 samples.

Study processing details: Amplification of reference gene primers provided the estimated nucleated cell counts. The protocol was immunoSEQ multiplex PCR, while the TCRdb copy is restricted to in-frame clones and leaves out a portion. V and J calls and clone size are given by that table; D and trimming were obtained from the DNA. The repertoire holds hundreds of thousands of clones, with 70% to 90% as singletons. The receptor was derived from a man aged 18 to 29 with active or convalescent COVID-19. Sequenced: peripheral blood.

In DNA, the CDR3 is TGTGCCAGCAGCCCCAGCTCCCTAGCGGGGGGTACAGATACGCAGTATTTT. Translation: CASSPSSLAGGTDTQYF. This chain joins TRBV9 and TRBJ2-3; 11 nucleotides line up with TRBD2. Unmatched junction bases numbered 10, after V lost 4 bases and J lost 3 bases. The CDR3 totals 17 residues. From germline, CDR1 is SGDLS and CDR2 YYNGEE.